One and the same sample provided the 28 T cell receptor beta chains below, sequenced in a study of OX40 agonist ivuxolimab in advanced cancers. Library preparation employed the immunoSEQ multiplex PCR assay. TCRdb obtained this table from immuneACCESS and retained in-frame rearrangements with V and J assigned. These tables miss some clones; where compared with another copy, unresolved V genes account for less than half of the shortfall, and the remainder is unexplained. The sample table holds around 97,000 clones, of which roughly nine tenths were seen once. More than 5.5% of the sample is in the top ten clones. Sequencing used CD4+ or CD8+ T cells sorted from blood, obtained in a trial of the OX40 agonist ivuxolimab. The receptors were gathered from an adult with an advanced solid tumor such as melanoma, head and neck, liver or kidney cancer.

The chain combines TRBV6-5 with TRBJ2-7; 9 nucleotides line up with TRBD1. Germline-derived CDR1 and CDR2 are MNHEY and SVGAGI. The CDR3 length is 15 residues. With V trimmed by 2 bases and J by 7 bases, 9 bases remained unmatched. CDR3 loop: CASSYLTGGHEEQYF. CDR3 sequence (DNA): TGTGCCAGCAGTTACCTGACAGGGGGGCACGAGGAGCAGTACTTC.

The chain recombines TRBV20-1 with TRBJ2-1, with D hard to call. The CDR3 has 10 residues. V shed 8 bases and J shed 9 bases, with 11 bases lying between them. CDR1 is DFQATT, CDR2 SNEGSKA, per germline (reference sequence). The CDR3 reads CSSARVEQFF. In DNA, the CDR3 is TGCAGTTCCGCAAGGGTTGAGCAGTTCTTC.

For this clone: Sequence at one end of the junction differs from germline and may be a read error. Within the sample, other DNA sequences also encode this same CDR3. This chain uses TRBV30 with TRBJ2-7; D perhaps matches TRBD2 (7 bases). CDR1 and CDR2 (germline): GTSNPN, SVGIG (reference sequence). This CDR3 has 14 residues. CDR3 coding DNA: TGTGCCTGGAGCCAGATGGGGGGGGCCTACGAGCAATACTTC. This codes for CAWSQMGGAYEQYF.

The chain links TRBV7-2 to TRBJ1-2, with D perhaps TRBD1 (5 bases). The CDR3 spans 13 residues. CDR1 SGHTA and CDR2 FQGNSA come from the germline V gene. V was clipped by 11 bases and J by 4 bases, with 17 bases between them. The CDR3, as DNA: TGTGCCGGGACGGACAATACCCTCTATGGCTACACCTTC. It specifies CAGTDNTLYGYTF.

V usage is TRBV20-1 and J usage is TRBJ2-7, with unresolved D. V lost 4 bases, J lost 4 bases, and 8 bases lay in between. Germline V CDR1 and CDR2: DFQATT, SNEGSKA (reference sequence). The CDR3 covers 11 residues. For the CDR3, the DNA is TGCAGTGCTACAGTACAGTACGAGCAGTACTTC. Translated, it gives CSATVQYEQYF.

The chain is built from TRBV5-5 and TRBJ2-3, with unresolved D. Germline assignment: CDR1 SGHKS and CDR2 YYEKEE (reference sequence). The germline V and J ends were trimmed by 2 bases and 4 bases, with 11 bases remaining between them. The CDR3 totals 14 residues. Written as DNA, the CDR3 is TGTGCCAGCAGCTTTAACCCCATTGCAGATACGCAGTATTTT. This encodes CASSFNPIADTQYF.

The J gene is TRBJ2-4, the V gene TRBV30; 8 bases agree with TRBD1. This CDR3 is 11 amino acids long. The trim removed 5 bases at V and 6 bases at J, leaving 0 bases unmatched. Germline values: CDR1 GTSNPN, CDR2 SVGIG (reference sequence). The CDR3 DNA sequence: TGTGCCTGGGGACAGGGAAACATTCAGTACTTC. It yields the protein CAWGQGNIQYF.

The chain has TRBV10-3 and TRBJ2-3, with 7 bases fitting TRBD1. This CDR3 region has 14 residues. The trim removed 5 bases at V and 5 bases at J, leaving 7 bases unmatched. In germline, CDR1 is ENHRY, CDR2 SYGVKD. Here the CDR3 DNA reads TGTGCCATCAGTCCGGGGACAGCCTTAGATACGCAGTATTTT. This codes for CAISPGTALDTQYF.

This chain joins TRBV19 and TRBJ1-2; no definite D call. Per the germline V gene, CDR1 is LNHDA and CDR2 is SQIVND (reference sequence). Trimming shortened V by 2 bases and J by 4 bases, and 11 bases separated the two germline ends. The CDR3 has 14 residues. DNA for the CDR3: TGTGCCAGTAGTATAAATGCAGTCCCCTATGGCTACACCTTC. The encoded protein is CASSINAVPYGYTF.

This chain links TRBV6-5 with TRBJ2-1; no clear D. Trimming stripped 5 bases from V and 10 bases from J, with 15 bases between. This CDR3 has 13 residues. Germline V lookup: CDR1 MNHEY, CDR2 SVGAGI. The CDR3 spells CASSLTLQTEQFF. The CDR3 DNA reads TGTGCCAGCAGTCTTACCCTTCAGACAGAGCAGTTCTTC.

The gene calls are TRBV5-1 and TRBJ2-5; D might be TRBD1 (5 bases). V was shortened by 7 bases and J by 2 bases, with 18 bases between the two germline ends. The germline V gene encodes CDR1 SGHRS and CDR2 YFSETQ. The CDR3 loop spans 15 amino acids. CDR3 loop: CASGWRQGGQETQYF. The CDR3, as DNA: TGCGCCAGCGGATGGCGGCAGGGTGGGCAAGAGACCCAGTACTTC.

The genes are TRBV2 and TRBJ1-3, with unresolved D. The CDR3 has 14 residues. CDR1 and CDR2 (germline): SNHLY, FYNNEI. Trimming shortened V by 7 bases and J by 0 bases, and 10 bases separated the two germline ends. The CDR3 bases are TGTGCCAGCAAGAGGGTGGGCTCTGGAAACACCATATATTTT. Its translation is CASKRVGSGNTIYF.

The rearrangement uses TRBV28 and TRBJ1-1; 7 nucleotides match TRBD1. With V trimmed by 5 bases and J by 0 bases, 6 bases remained unmatched. The CDR3 is 15 residues long. Germline CDR1 is MDHEN and CDR2 is SYDVKM. This chain's CDR3 is CASSKSGTVNTEAFF. The CDR3 DNA sequence: TGTGCCAGCAGTAAATCCGGGACAGTGAACACTGAAGCTTTCTTT.

The sample holds a few counts of this clone. This rearrangement joins TRBV27 to TRBJ2-2; 8 nucleotides match TRBD1. With V trimmed by 2 bases and J by 1 base, 3 bases remained unmatched. This CDR3 region has 16 residues. The germline V gene has CDR1 MNHEY and CDR2 SMNVEV (reference sequence). The chain's CDR3 is CASSLQGAWNTGELFF. The CDR3 DNA follows: TGTGCCAGCAGTTTACAGGGGGCGTGGAACACCGGGGAGCTGTTTTTT.

CDR3 sequence (DNA): TGTGCCAGCAGCCCCGACAGGGGATCTACCGGGGAGCTGTTTTTT. Amino acids: CASSPDRGSTGELFF. The chain carries TRBV11-2 and TRBJ2-2, with 8 bases fitting TRBD1. The CDR3 totals 15 residues. Trimming removed 5 bases from V and 5 bases from J; junction bases left unmatched: 7. Germline V gene lookup returns CDR1 SGHAT and CDR2 FQNNGV.

This chain links TRBV7-9 with TRBJ2-2; TRBD1 matches 7 bases. Germline CDR1 is SEHNR and CDR2 is FQNEAQ (reference sequence). The J segment lost 1 base and the V segment lost 6 bases, leaving 5 bases of the junction unmatched. The CDR3 spans 15 residues. This CDR3 reads CASRNRQGNTGELFF. For the CDR3, the DNA is TGTGCCAGCAGAAACAGACAGGGGAACACCGGGGAGCTGTTTTTT. Using reference TRBV7-9 and TRBJ2-2 for the parts outside the CDR3, the full variable domain is DTGVSQNPRHKITKRGQNVTFRCDPISEHNRLYWYRQTLGQGPEFLTYFQNEAQLEKSRLLSDRFSAERPKGSFSTLEIQRTEQGDSAMYLCASRNRQGNTGELFFGEGSRLTVL.

This clone was counted a single time. The V and J genes are TRBV5-6 and TRBJ2-7; D is possibly TRBD1 or TRBD2 (6 bases each). Germline lookup yields CDR1 SGHDT and CDR2 YYEEEE. Trimming stripped 4 bases from V and 0 bases from J, with 17 bases between. The CDR3 has 16 residues. The chain's CDR3 is CASSPWGAGSSYEQYF. The CDR3 DNA sequence: TGTGCCAGCAGCCCCTGGGGGGCAGGGAGCTCCTACGAGCAGTACTTC.

The chain has TRBV6-5 and TRBJ1-3; D is perhaps TRBD1 (5 bases). CDR1 and CDR2 from the germline V gene are MNHEY and SVGAGI. CDR3 size: 15 residues. V was shortened by 2 bases and J by 0 bases, with 8 bases between the two germline ends. The CDR3 DNA is TGTGCCAGCAGTTACGGGACGGACTCTGGAAACACCATATATTTT. It yields the protein CASSYGTDSGNTIYF.

The chain uses TRBV19 and TRBJ1-5; 7 nucleotides agree with TRBD1. Germline V gives CDR1 LNHDA, CDR2 SQIVND (reference sequence). Trimming removed 7 bases from V and 1 base from J; junction bases left unmatched: 4. The CDR3 covers 14 residues. CDR3 protein: CASTLTGSNQPQHF. Written as DNA, the CDR3 is TGTGCCAGTACCCTGACAGGGAGCAATCAGCCCCAGCATTTT.

The rearrangement uses TRBV6-6 and TRBJ1-5, with 7 bases lining up with TRBD1. V dropped 6 bases and J dropped 5; count of bases not matched to a gene: 7. The CDR3 loop spans 14 amino acids. Germline CDR1 reads MNHNY; CDR2 reads SVGAGI (reference sequence). This chain's CDR3 is CASRGTVDDQPQHF. The CDR3 DNA sequence: TGTGCCAGCAGGGGGACAGTCGATGATCAGCCCCAGCATTTT.

J is TRBJ1-3 and V is TRBV19; D not resolved. Germline assignment: CDR1 LNHDA and CDR2 SQIVND (reference sequence). This CDR3 comprises 16 residues. V shed 8 bases and J shed 4 bases, with 21 bases lying between them. CDR3 in amino acids: CASRPAEAGEGNTIYF. As DNA, the CDR3 is TGTGCCAGTCGTCCGGCCGAGGCTGGGGAAGGAAACACCATATATTTT.

This rearrangement joins TRBV7-2 to TRBJ1-5, with D possibly matching TRBD1 (5 bases). CDR3 length: 16 residues. V lost 5 bases and J 2 bases, leaving 16 bases between the germline ends. Germline loops: CDR1 SGHTA, CDR2 FQGNSA. CDR3 amino acids: CASSVKGRGGNQPQHF. CDR3 bases: TGTGCCAGCAGCGTAAAGGGTAGGGGAGGCAATCAGCCCCAGCATTTT.

This clone was observed once. The same CDR3 also results from other DNA sequences found in this sample. The chain uses TRBV9 and TRBJ1-1; no clear D. V lost 5 bases to trimming and J lost 3 bases, with 8 bases between them. The CDR3 extends over 12 amino acids. Per germline, CDR1 SGDLS and CDR2 YYNGEE. The CDR3 DNA reads as TGTGCCAGCAGTGGCCGCGACACTGAAGCTTTCTTT. Amino acid sequence: CASSGRDTEAFF.

The chain employs TRBV9 and TRBJ2-1, with D possibly called TRBD1 or TRBD2 (6 bases each). The CDR3 length is 17 residues. Deletions cut 0 bases from V and 9 bases from J, with 22 bases between. CDR1 SGDLS and CDR2 YYNGEE come from the germline V gene. CDR3 residues: CASSVVSGGRQDGEQFF. The CDR3 nucleotides are TGTGCCAGCAGCGTAGTCAGTGGGGGGCGGCAAGACGGTGAGCAGTTCTTC.

The sample holds a few counts of this clone. Its ends do not fully match the called genes, so a read error is possible. The chain employs TRBV19 and TRBJ1-2; TRBD1 might be the D (6 bases). Germline-derived CDR1 and CDR2 are LNHDA and SQIVND (reference sequence). The CDR3 has 11 amino acids. CDR3 loop: CASSLLGQLAF. The CDR3 DNA is TGTGCCAGTAGCCTTCTCGGACAGTTGGCCTTC.

V gene TRBV18 combines with J gene TRBJ2-7, with a possible D match to TRBD1 (5 bases). Germline V gives CDR1 KGHSH, CDR2 LQKENI. The CDR3 contains 13 residues. V lost 6 bases, J lost 2 bases, and 11 bases lay in between. CDR3 bases: TGTGCCAGCTCCCCCGGCAGGGCCTACGAGCAGTACTTC. Its translation: CASSPGRAYEQYF. Together with reference TRBV18 and TRBJ2-7, the CDR3 gives the full variable domain: NAGVMQNPRHLVRRRGQEARLRCSPMKGHSHVYWYRQLPEEGLKFMVYLQKENIIDESGMPKERFSAEFPKEGPSILRIQQVVRGDSAAYFCASSPGRAYEQYFGPGTRLTVT.

The chain combines TRBV6-1 with TRBJ2-7; no definite D call. The CDR3 contains 10 residues. From germline, CDR1 is MNHNS and CDR2 SASEGT. Trimming removed 5 bases from V and 4 bases from J, with 3 bases in between. The DNA for the CDR3 is TGTGCCAGCAGTCAATACGAGCAGTACTTC. Translation gives CASSQYEQYF.

The J gene is TRBJ1-1, the V gene TRBV6-6; the D is unclear. Trimming cost V 0 bases and J 0 bases, with 11 bases left between them. From germline, CDR1 is MNHNY and CDR2 SVGAGI (reference sequence). This CDR3 comprises 16 residues. CDR3 DNA: TGTGCCAGCAGTTACTCCGAGAGGGAAATGAACACTGAAGCTTTCTTT. Amino acid sequence: CASSYSEREMNTEAFF.